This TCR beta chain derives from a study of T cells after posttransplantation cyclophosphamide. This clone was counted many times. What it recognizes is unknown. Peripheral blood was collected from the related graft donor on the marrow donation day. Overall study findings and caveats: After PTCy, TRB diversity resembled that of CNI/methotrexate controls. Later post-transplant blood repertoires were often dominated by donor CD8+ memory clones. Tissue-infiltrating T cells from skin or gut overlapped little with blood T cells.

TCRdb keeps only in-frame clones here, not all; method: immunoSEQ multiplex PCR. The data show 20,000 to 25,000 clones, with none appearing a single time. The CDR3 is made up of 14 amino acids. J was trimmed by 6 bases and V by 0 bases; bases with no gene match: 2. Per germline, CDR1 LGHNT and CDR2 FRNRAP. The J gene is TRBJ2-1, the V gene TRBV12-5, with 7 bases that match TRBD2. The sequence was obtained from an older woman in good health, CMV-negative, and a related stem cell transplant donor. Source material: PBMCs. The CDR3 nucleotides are TGTGCTAGTGGTTTGGTGGGGGGGAGCAATGAGCAGTTCTTC. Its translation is CASGLVGGSNEQFF.